The 27 T cell receptor beta chains below come from one sample, sequenced in a study of response to subunit inactivated influenza vaccine. TCRdb processed the RT-PCR reads anew with MiXCR; each CDR3 protein has one entry. This repertoire shows 540,000 or so distinct CDR3 sequences, 10% to 15% found once; its top ten account for around 12%. The sequenced sample was PBMCs from blood, obtained roughly 47 days after vaccination. The receptor set was obtained from a man in his fifties who received an inactivated influenza vaccine.

This clonotype was counted many times. This chain joins TRBV7-2 and TRBJ2-1, with 7 bases lining up with TRBD2. With V trimmed by 2 bases and J by 8 bases, 3 bases remained unmatched. CDR3 length equals 13 residues. CDR1 and CDR2 (germline): SGHTA, FQGNSA. The CDR3 here is CASSLRTRDEQFF. For the CDR3, the DNA is TGTGCCAGCAGCTTAAGGACTAGAGATGAGCAGTTCTTC.

This clonotype was detected a few times. The V gene is TRBV2, the J gene TRBJ2-7; 8 bases align to TRBD1. The CDR3 has 12 residues. Unmatched junction bases numbered 5, after V lost 7 bases and J lost 6 bases. Per the germline V gene, CDR1 is SNHLY and CDR2 is FYNNEI. The CDR3 DNA sequence: TGTGCCAGCACTTTGGACAGGGTCGAGCAGTACTTC. The encoded protein is CASTLDRVEQYF.

The V and J genes are TRBV12-5 and TRBJ2-3; D may be TRBD2 (5 bases). The CDR3 is made up of 17 amino acids. The ends were cut back, 5 bases at V and 1 base at J, with 19 bases in the middle. In germline, CDR1 is LGHNT, CDR2 FRNRAP. The CDR3 sequence is CASGPPERWARTDTQYF. CDR3 sequence (DNA): TGTGCTAGTGGTCCACCTGAGCGGTGGGCCCGCACAGATACGCAGTATTTT. The full variable domain, completed using reference TRBV12-5 and TRBJ2-3, is DARVTQTPRHKVTEMGQEVTMRCQPILGHNTVFWYRQTMMQGLELLAYFRNRAPLDDSGMPKDRFSAEMPDATLATLKIQPSEPRDSAVYFCASGPPERWARTDTQYFGPGTRLTVL.

The sample holds a few counts of this clonotype. The rearrangement uses TRBV28 and TRBJ2-2; 9 positions agree with TRBD2. Trimming at V came to 7 bases and at J to 4 bases, leaving 4 bases not matched to a gene. Per the germline V gene, CDR1 is MDHEN and CDR2 is SYDVKM. The length of the CDR3 is 14 residues. CDR3 nucleotide sequence: TGTGCCAGCATGCGGGAGGGCGGCACCGGGGAGCTGTTTTTT. Amino acids: CASMREGGTGELFF.

This chain links TRBV29-1 with TRBJ2-7; D not resolved. Germline CDR1 reads SQVTM; CDR2 reads ANQGSEA. V was clipped by 4 bases and J by 7 bases, with 11 bases between them. CDR3 length equals 11 residues. The CDR3 nucleotides read TGCAGCGTTGTGTTATTTAGGGAGCAGTACTTC. Its translation is CSVVLFREQYF.

A few counts support this clonotype. The chain employs TRBV7-2 and TRBJ2-7; TRBD1 aligns across 7 bases. J lost 6 bases, V lost 5 bases, and 16 bases had no gene match. The CDR3 contains 16 residues. CDR1 and CDR2 from the germline V gene are SGHTA and FQGNSA. CDR3 nucleotides: TGTGCCAGCAGCCCGTGGACAGGTCGAGGTAGCGTCGAGCAGTACTTC. Translating it yields CASSPWTGRGSVEQYF.

The chain employs TRBV7-2 and TRBJ1-1, with a possible D match to TRBD1 (6 bases). With 3 bases removed from V and 6 bases from J, the gap between germline ends came to 11 bases. In germline, CDR1 is SGHTA, CDR2 FQGNSA. CDR3 size: 13 residues. The CDR3 spells CASSLARQAEAFF. DNA of the CDR3: TGTGCCAGCAGCTTGGCGAGACAGGCTGAAGCTTTCTTT.

The chain recombines TRBV14 with TRBJ1-2, with no clear D. This CDR3 contains 12 residues. Trimming left V 3 bases short and J 7 bases short, with 9 bases between. Germline V CDR1 and CDR2: SGHDN, FVKESK. CDR3 residues: CASSHDRAGYTF. The DNA for the CDR3 is TGTGCCAGCAGCCACGACCGCGCTGGCTACACCTTC.

The chain uses TRBV12-3 or TRBV12-4 and TRBJ2-1; 11 bases fit TRBD2. This CDR3 is built from 15 residues. The V segment lost 7 bases and the J segment 4 bases; nucleotides outside the gene matches: 6. The CDR3 sequence is CASTLSGGAYNEQFF. As DNA, the CDR3 is TGTGCCAGCACCCTTAGCGGGGGGGCTTACAATGAGCAGTTCTTC.

This clonotype was observed a handful of times. The gene calls are TRBV7-2 and TRBJ2-3; D is undetermined. The length of the CDR3 is 15 residues. In germline, CDR1 is SGHTA, CDR2 FQGNSA. The ends were cut back, 2 bases at V and 0 bases at J, with 9 bases in the middle. The CDR3: CASSLILLSTDTQYF. The CDR3 DNA sequence: TGTGCCAGCAGCTTAATCTTACTTAGCACAGATACGCAGTATTTT. The full variable domain, its missing parts supplied by reference TRBV7-2 and TRBJ2-3, is GAGVSQSPSNKVTEKGKDVELRCDPISGHTALYWYRQSLGQGLEFLIYFQGNSAPDKSGLPSDRFSAERTGGSVSTLTIQRTQQEDSAVYLCASSLILLSTDTQYFGPGTRLTVL.

This clonotype has at least ten counts. The rearrangement joins TRBV20-1 to TRBJ1-1; 7 bases agree with TRBD1. The germline CDR1 and CDR2 sequences are DFQATT and SNEGSKA (reference sequence). The CDR3 totals 13 residues. Trimming at V came to 6 bases and at J to 4 bases, leaving 8 bases not matched to a gene. The CDR3 nucleotides read TGCAGTGCGGGGAGGGGGCCGATCACTGAAGCTTTCTTT. As protein: CSAGRGPITEAFF.

There are many counts of this clonotype. The chain joins TRBV12-3 or TRBV12-4 to TRBJ2-2; D gene uncertain. This CDR3 has 15 residues. V shed 6 bases and J shed 1 base, with 12 bases lying between them. This chain's CDR3 is CASSVQAMNTGELFF. The CDR3, as DNA: TGTGCCAGCAGCGTACAAGCCATGAACACCGGGGAGCTGTTTTTT.

The V call is TRBV7-6, the J call TRBJ2-5; 12 nucleotides line up with TRBD2. J gave up 1 base and V 5 bases, and 5 bases lay outside the gene matches. Germline V gene sequence: CDR1 SGHVS, CDR2 FNYEAQ. The CDR3 runs to 16 residues. CDR3 sequence reads: CASSPRTSGIQETQYF. The CDR3 nucleotides are TGTGCCAGCAGCCCGAGGACTAGCGGGATCCAAGAGACCCAGTACTTC.

This clonotype was recorded a few times. The CDR3 here is CSARDWGLPGGTQYF. The CDR3 DNA reads as TGCAGTGCTAGAGATTGGGGACTCCCCGGTGGGACCCAGTACTTC. The rearrangement joins TRBV20-1 to TRBJ2-5; D is perhaps TRBD2 (6 bases). Trimming removed 0 bases from V and 7 bases from J, with 18 bases in between. Germline V gene data show CDR1 as DFQATT and CDR2 as SNEGSKA (reference sequence). The CDR3 sequence is 15 residues long.

The sample holds a few counts of this clonotype. J is TRBJ2-1 and V is TRBV9; the match to TRBD1 covers 9 bases. Germline V CDR1 and CDR2: SGDLS, YYNGEE. After removal of 7 bases from V and 3 bases from J, the junction contained 8 bases not matched to a gene. The CDR3 is made up of 15 amino acids. The CDR3 coding sequence is TGTGCCAGCTCGGGACAGGGAGGGGTCTACAATGAGCAGTTCTTC. Its translation: CASSGQGGVYNEQFF.

This clonotype was detected a few times. The junction shows a germline mismatch at one end, possibly a read error. The rearrangement links TRBV7-2 to TRBJ1-1; no clear D gene. The CDR3 loop spans 13 amino acids. Germline CDR1 SGHTA, CDR2 FQGNSA. The chain's CDR3 is CASSLAPETGFYF. The CDR3, as DNA: TGTGCCAGCAGCTTAGCTCCGGAAACTGGCTTCTATTTT.

This clonotype was detected a few times. The chain links TRBV20-1 to TRBJ1-1; tentatively, D is TRBD1 (5 bases). The CDR3 is made up of 19 amino acids. Germline-derived CDR1 and CDR2 are DFQATT and SNEGSKA (reference sequence). Trimming took 1 base from V and 4 from J, leaving 28 bases between them. The CDR3, as DNA: TGCAGTGCTAGAGGAGAGTGGGGCGGTGTGAATTGGTCGGGCACTGAAGCTTTCTTT. It is translated as CSARGEWGGVNWSGTEAFF.

The chain combines TRBV28 with TRBJ2-7, with a weak D call TRBD1 (6 bases). Germline CDR1 MDHEN, CDR2 SYDVKM. The germline V and J ends were trimmed by 1 base and 1 base, with 17 bases remaining between them. This CDR3 is 17 amino acids long. The CDR3 protein is CASSLSSGASFSYEQYF. In DNA form, the CDR3 reads TGTGCCAGCAGTTTATCCTCAGGGGCCAGCTTTTCCTACGAGCAGTACTTC.

The chain has TRBV9 and TRBJ1-1; D is undetermined. V lost 4 bases, J lost 3 bases, and 10 bases lay in between. CDR3 length: 13 amino acids. Germline CDR1 and CDR2: SGDLS and YYNGEE. Here the CDR3 reads CASSSNLDTEAFF. CDR3 sequence (DNA): TGTGCCAGCAGCTCTAACCTAGACACTGAAGCTTTCTTT. The variable domain in full, with the rest retrieved from reference TRBV9 and TRBJ1-1, is DSGVTQTPKHLITATGQRVTLRCSPRSGDLSVYWYQQSLDQGLQFLIQYYNGEERAKGNILERFSAQQFPDLHSELNLSSLELGDSALYFCASSSNLDTEAFFGQGTRLTVV.

This clonotype has just a few counts. V gene TRBV7-2 combines with J gene TRBJ2-1, with TRBD2 as a possible D gene (6 bases). The CDR3 covers 14 residues. V lost 6 bases and J 3 bases, leaving 12 bases between the germline ends. Germline CDR1 reads SGHTA; CDR2 reads FQGNSA. CDR3 sequence: CASRVAALYNEQFF. For the CDR3, the DNA is TGTGCCAGCAGGGTAGCGGCCCTCTACAATGAGCAGTTCTTC.

This clonotype was seen ten or more times. The chain uses TRBV7-6 and TRBJ2-3, with 12 bases matching TRBD2. In germline, CDR1 is SGHVS, CDR2 FNYEAQ. The CDR3 is made up of 16 amino acids. After removal of 5 bases from V and 0 bases from J, the junction contained 3 bases not matched to a gene. The CDR3 sequence is CASSIGTSGSTDTQYF. The CDR3 region has the DNA TGTGCCAGCAGCATAGGGACTAGCGGGAGCACAGATACGCAGTATTTT.

V gene TRBV5-1 combines with J gene TRBJ2-1, with 8 bases aligning to TRBD1. The V gene end was trimmed by 2 bases and the J gene end by 10 bases; junction bases not matched to a gene: 8. This CDR3 is built from 14 residues. Germline CDR1 and CDR2: SGHRS and YFSETQ. DNA for the CDR3: TGCGCCAGCAGCTTAGGACAGGGACGGTGGGAGCAGTTCTTC. Protein sequence: CASSLGQGRWEQFF.

The chain employs TRBV14 and TRBJ2-7; TRBD1 aligns across 7 bases. V shed 5 bases, J shed 5 bases, and the junction held 9 bases outside the gene matches. The CDR3 has 14 amino acids. Germline V CDR1 and CDR2: SGHDN, FVKESK. The CDR3 DNA follows: TGTGCCAGCAGCGTGACAGGGACCCCGAACGAGCAGTACTTC. It codes for CASSVTGTPNEQYF.

This clonotype appeared many times. The chain uses TRBV7-2 and TRBJ2-7; 7 positions match TRBD2. The CDR3 covers 15 residues. The V segment lost 5 bases and the J segment 3 bases; nucleotides outside the gene matches: 10. The germline gives CDR1 SGHTA, CDR2 FQGNSA. The CDR3: CASSAQYGRNYEQYF. The CDR3 DNA is TGTGCCAGCAGCGCCCAGTACGGGAGGAACTACGAGCAGTACTTC.

This clonotype has a handful of counts. This chain links TRBV29-1 with TRBJ2-1, with D possibly TRBD1 on 6 matching bases. In germline, CDR1 is SQVTM, CDR2 ANQGSEA. The CDR3 covers 15 residues. Between the trimmed V and J ends, which lost 0 bases and 12 bases, there was a span of 21 bases. DNA of the CDR3: TGCAGCGTTGAAGATCCGGACAGAAATGGGAGAATGCAGTTCTTC. It translates to CSVEDPDRNGRMQFF.

The V and J genes are TRBV5-6 and TRBJ2-1, with 9 nucleotides matching TRBD2. This CDR3 comprises 16 residues. Germline V lookup: CDR1 SGHDT, CDR2 YYEEEE. The ends lost 1 base at V and 3 bases at J; junction bases unmatched: 5. The CDR3 is CASSLSRRGGYNEQFF. CDR3 coding DNA: TGTGCCAGCAGCTTGTCACGGCGGGGGGGCTACAATGAGCAGTTCTTC.

The chain links TRBV13 to TRBJ2-2; D gene uncertain. The CDR3 length is 19 residues. The germline V gene has CDR1 PRHDT and CDR2 FYEKMQ (reference sequence). Trimming stripped 0 bases from V and 2 bases from J, with 19 bases between. In nucleotides, the CDR3 is TGTGCCAGCAGCTTAGGCCTATTTAGTCAGAGAAAAAACACCGGGGAGCTGTTTTTT. This encodes CASSLGLFSQRKNTGELFF.